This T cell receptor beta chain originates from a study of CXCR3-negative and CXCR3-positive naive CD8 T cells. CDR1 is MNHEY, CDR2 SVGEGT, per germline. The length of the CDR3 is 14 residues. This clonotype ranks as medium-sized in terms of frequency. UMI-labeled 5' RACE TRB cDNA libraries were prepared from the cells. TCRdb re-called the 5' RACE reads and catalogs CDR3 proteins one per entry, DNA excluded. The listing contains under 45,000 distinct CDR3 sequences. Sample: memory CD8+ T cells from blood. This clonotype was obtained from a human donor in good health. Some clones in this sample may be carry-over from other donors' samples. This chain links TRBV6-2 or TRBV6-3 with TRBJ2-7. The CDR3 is CASSLTESSYEQYF.